Presented here are 31 T cell receptor beta chains from one specimen sequenced in a study of blood T cell repertoires in COVID-19. TCRdb's copy holds only in-frame clones and misses some; the assay was immunoSEQ multiplex PCR. The table has over 250,000 clones, 70% to 90% seen once; the top ten hold about 11%. Sequencing was carried out using peripheral blood. The receptors derive from an older woman with acute or convalescent COVID-19.

The chain is built from TRBV5-1 and TRBJ1-3; D is uncertain. From germline, CDR1 is SGHRS and CDR2 YFSETQ. V lost 5 bases, J lost 0 bases, and 12 bases lay in between. CDR3 length: 15 amino acids. DNA of the CDR3: TGCGCCAGCAGTCCCTCCCCGAGCTCTGGAAACACCATATATTTT. Its protein product is CASSPSPSSGNTIYF.

The chain has TRBV10-3 and TRBJ2-5; 7 bases map to TRBD2. The V gene's germline CDR1 is ENHRY and CDR2 SYGVKD. After removal of 10 bases from V and 1 base from J, the junction contained 12 bases not matched to a gene. There are 15 residues in the CDR3. The CDR3 DNA sequence: TGTGCCACACCGTGGGGAGGGAACTTCCAAGAGACCCAGTACTTC. This codes for CATPWGGNFQETQYF.

The chain joins TRBV29-1 to TRBJ2-1; TRBD2 matches at 7 bases. The junction had 2 bases not matched to a gene; V was cut back by 5 bases and J by 7 bases. The germline V gene has CDR1 SQVTM and CDR2 ANQGSEA. The length of the CDR3 is 11 residues. CDR3 amino acids: CSVLGGNEQFF. Written as DNA, the CDR3 is TGCAGCGTTCTGGGGGGGAATGAGCAGTTCTTC.

V usage is TRBV5-6 and J usage is TRBJ2-5; the D gene is possibly TRBD1 (6 bases). The CDR3 extends over 16 amino acids. CDR1 is SGHDT and CDR2 is YYEEEE in the germline V gene. V dropped 2 bases and J dropped 7 bases, with 21 bases sitting between them. The CDR3 region has the DNA TGTGCCAGCAGCTTACCAGGGGCGCCCTCTCCGGGGACCCAGTACTTC. It specifies CASSLPGAPSPGTQYF.

V and J are TRBV7-3 and TRBJ2-2; D is undetermined. In germline, CDR1 is SGHTA, CDR2 FQGTGA. V was shortened by 5 bases and J by 1 base, with 5 bases between the two germline ends. CDR3 length: 13 amino acids. In DNA form, the CDR3 reads TGTGCCAGCAGCCCCCTGAACACCGGGGAGCTGTTTTTT. Translating it yields CASSPLNTGELFF.

This chain uses TRBV7-8 with TRBJ2-5, with D perhaps matching TRBD2 (7 bases). Trimming cost V 8 bases and J 5 bases, with 12 bases left between them. Per germline, CDR1 SGHVS and CDR2 FQNEAQ. The CDR3 runs 12 residues. In DNA form, the CDR3 reads TGTGCCAGCGGGGGGGGGCTGGAGACCCAGTACTTC. Amino acids: CASGGGLETQYF. Filled out from reference TRBV7-8 and TRBJ2-5, the complete variable domain reads GAGVSQSPRYKVAKRGQDVALRCDPISGHVSLFWYQQALGQGPEFLTYFQNEAQLDKSGLPSDRFFAERPEGSVSTLKIQRTQQEDSAVYLCASGGGLETQYFGPGTRLLVL.

CDR3 in DNA: TGTGCCAGTAGTCGAGCGGTGGGCTACGAGCAGTACTTC. The encoded protein is CASSRAVGYEQYF. V gene TRBV19 combines with J gene TRBJ2-7, with TRBD2 as a possible D gene (5 bases). The germline gives CDR1 LNHDA, CDR2 SQIVND (reference sequence). This CDR3 has 13 amino acids. The V and J ends lost 5 bases and 3 bases respectively, with 11 bases between them.

The chain carries TRBV7-9 and TRBJ1-1, with D perhaps TRBD1 (5 bases). V lost 5 bases and J lost 3, with 10 bases in between. There are 13 residues in the CDR3. The germline CDR1 and CDR2 sequences are SEHNR and FQNEAQ (reference sequence). In nucleotides, the CDR3 is TGTGCCAGCAGCGCGGGGGACCACACTGAAGCTTTCTTT. Its translation: CASSAGDHTEAFF.

This rearrangement joins TRBV2 to TRBJ1-1, with D possibly being TRBD1 (5 bases). This CDR3 is 14 amino acids long. V lost 6 bases and J 2 bases, leaving 13 bases between the germline ends. Germline V gene data show CDR1 as SNHLY and CDR2 as FYNNEI. The CDR3 coding sequence is TGTGCCAGCAGAAGGGGCGGCCTTAACACTGAAGCTTTCTTT. Encoded protein: CASRRGGLNTEAFF.

This chain uses TRBV5-5 with TRBJ1-5; D is unclear. V was shortened by 3 bases and J by 5 bases, with 9 bases between the two germline ends. The CDR3 has 13 amino acids. Germline lookup yields CDR1 SGHKS and CDR2 YYEKEE (reference sequence). CDR3: CASSSGGDQPQHF. CDR3 nucleotide sequence: TGTGCCAGCAGCTCCGGCGGGGATCAGCCCCAGCATTTT.

The V and J genes are TRBV9 and TRBJ2-3; D is undetermined. V was trimmed by 1 base and J by 6 bases, leaving 9 bases between them. Germline V gene sequence: CDR1 SGDLS, CDR2 YYNGEE. The CDR3 is 13 residues long. The CDR3 DNA reads as TGTGCCAGCAGCGTAAGCCCGCCGGATACGCAGTATTTT. It yields the protein CASSVSPPDTQYF.

V gene TRBV10-2 combines with J gene TRBJ2-2, with 7 bases matching TRBD2. This CDR3 has 15 amino acids. Germline values: CDR1 WSHSY, CDR2 SAAADI. The junction had 6 bases not matched to a gene; V was cut back by 4 bases and J by 4 bases. The CDR3 nucleotides are TGCGCCAGCAGTGCAAGCGGGGCCTCCACCGGGGAGCTGTTTTTT. Protein sequence: CASSASGASTGELFF.

The chain joins TRBV18 to TRBJ2-7; the match to TRBD1 covers 10 bases. The CDR3 is 15 residues long. Losses at the gene ends were 2 bases for V and 7 bases for J; bases not matched to a gene: 8. Germline CDR1 reads KGHSH; CDR2 reads LQKENI. The CDR3 sequence: CASSPIGTGVGEQYF. In nucleotides, the CDR3 is TGTGCCAGCTCACCAATCGGGACAGGGGTGGGGGAGCAGTACTTC.

This chain joins TRBV27 and TRBJ2-4, with a tentative D call TRBD1 (7 bases). The V and J ends lost 5 bases and 6 bases respectively, with 17 bases between them. The CDR3 totals 15 residues. The germline V gene encodes CDR1 MNHEY and CDR2 SMNVEV (reference sequence). This chain's CDR3 is CASSRTGQGGNIQYF. DNA for the CDR3: TGTGCCAGCAGTCGGACGGGGCAGGGGGGAAACATTCAGTACTTC.

The chain recombines TRBV6-5 with TRBJ2-7, with D maybe TRBD1 (5 bases). The V end was cut by 0 bases, the J end by 0 bases, with 12 bases between. Germline V lookup: CDR1 MNHEY, CDR2 SVGAGI. The CDR3 extends over 16 amino acids. The CDR3 bases are TGTGCCAGCAGTTACTCTTTTACAGGTACCTCCTACGAGCAGTACTTC. Protein: CASSYSFTGTSYEQYF.

With respect to this clone: Other DNA variants within this sample encode the same CDR3. This chain connects TRBV6-6 to TRBJ2-1; perhaps TRBD1 as D (6 bases). V was cut by 4 bases and J by 7 bases, with 8 bases left in between. The CDR3 length is 12 residues. The germline V gene encodes CDR1 MNHNY and CDR2 SVGAGI (reference sequence). CDR3 protein: CASSSTGNEQFF. Written as DNA, the CDR3 is TGTGCCAGCAGTTCAACAGGGAATGAGCAGTTCTTC.

The chain links TRBV6-6 to TRBJ1-3; D perhaps matches TRBD1 (5 bases). Per germline, CDR1 MNHNY and CDR2 SVGAGI (reference sequence). The CDR3 is 16 amino acids. With 0 bases removed from V and 6 bases from J, the gap between germline ends came to 15 bases. In nucleotides, the CDR3 is TGTGCCAGCAGTTACTCGCAGCGGGGGTTGGAAAACACCATATATTTT. Translation: CASSYSQRGLENTIYF.

The V and J genes are TRBV27 and TRBJ1-2, with D uncertain. This CDR3 has 14 residues. V gave up 0 bases and J gave up 8 bases, with 13 bases separating them. Germline CDR1 and CDR2: MNHEY and SMNVEV (reference sequence). CDR3 loop: CASSLSGGSKGYTF. The DNA for the CDR3 is TGTGCCAGCAGTTTATCTGGCGGGTCGAAAGGCTACACCTTC.

This chain uses TRBV10-3 with TRBJ2-3; D remains unclear. Germline V gives CDR1 ENHRY, CDR2 SYGVKD. The CDR3 totals 13 residues. The ends were cut back, 2 bases at V and 5 bases at J, with 8 bases in the middle. The CDR3 bases are TGTGCCATCAGTGAGAGAGAGGAAGATACGCAGTATTTT. Translated, it gives CAISEREEDTQYF.

This clone was seen just once. The genes are TRBV3-1 (or the pseudogene TRBV3-2) and TRBJ2-3, with D tentatively TRBD1 (6 bases). Germline-derived CDR1 and CDR2 are LGHDT and YNNKEL (reference sequence). V was trimmed by 0 bases and J by 6 bases, leaving 10 bases between them. This CDR3 is 14 amino acids long. This CDR3 is CASSQDPGVDTQYF. The DNA for the CDR3 is TGTGCCAGCAGCCAAGATCCAGGGGTGGATACGCAGTATTTT.

The rearrangement joins TRBV6-5 to TRBJ1-1, with 10 bases matching TRBD1. From germline, CDR1 is MNHEY and CDR2 SVGAGI. Trimming cost V 4 bases and J 7 bases; bases outside gene matches: 9. The CDR3 extends over 15 amino acids. CDR3 nucleotides: TGTGCCAGCAGTTCGCCGACAGGGGGCCTAGGTGAAGCTTTCTTT. Amino acids: CASSSPTGGLGEAFF.

The V call is TRBV5-1, the J call TRBJ1-1, with D perhaps matching TRBD1 (6 bases). V was trimmed by 0 bases and J by 3 bases, leaving 15 bases between them. The CDR3 is 16 amino acids. Germline assignment: CDR1 SGHRS and CDR2 YFSETQ. The CDR3 DNA reads as TGCGCCAGCAGCTTGGCACTGGACAGAATATACACTGAAGCTTTCTTT. Protein sequence: CASSLALDRIYTEAFF.

The genes are TRBV29-1 and TRBJ2-7, with 9 bases lining up with TRBD2. The CDR3 runs 15 residues. Germline CDR1 and CDR2: SQVTM and ANQGSEA. The junction had 15 bases not matched to a gene; V was cut back by 6 bases and J by 6 bases. In DNA, the CDR3 is TGCAGCGTACGCCCCTGGTCTAGCGGGGAGGGCGAGCAGTACTTC. Its protein product is CSVRPWSSGEGEQYF.

V is TRBV6-5 and J is TRBJ1-2, with D perhaps matching TRBD1 (5 bases). This CDR3 is built from 13 residues. Germline CDR1 is MNHEY and CDR2 is SVGAGI. V gave up 4 bases and J gave up 8 bases, with 14 bases separating them. The CDR3 DNA is TGTGCCAGCAGTTTAGTGCAAGGGGTCGGCTACACCTTC. It encodes CASSLVQGVGYTF.

The chain is built from TRBV12-3 or TRBV12-4 and TRBJ2-1; D call uncertain. This CDR3 spans 12 amino acids. Trimming took off 5 bases at V and 9 bases at J, with 11 bases between the two ends. CDR3 residues: CASSPPRREQFF. In DNA, the CDR3 is TGTGCCAGCAGTCCGCCTAGACGTGAGCAGTTCTTC.

J is TRBJ2-2 and V is TRBV20-1, with TRBD2 matching 8 bases. The CDR3 contains 16 residues. Germline values: CDR1 DFQATT, CDR2 SNEGSKA (reference sequence). After removal of 3 bases from V and 4 bases from J, the junction contained 10 bases not matched to a gene. The chain's CDR3 is CSASSGGALVTGELFF. For the CDR3, the DNA is TGCAGTGCTAGTTCCGGGGGGGCCTTGGTCACCGGGGAGCTGTTTTTT.

The chain carries TRBV9 and TRBJ2-6; D is perhaps TRBD1 (5 bases). The CDR3 is 15 residues long. Germline CDR1 reads SGDLS; CDR2 reads YYNGEE. V lost 2 bases to trimming and J lost 5 bases, with 11 bases between them. DNA for the CDR3: TGTGCCAGCAGCGTGCAGGGAACCTGGGCCAACGTCCTGACTTTC. Translated, it gives CASSVQGTWANVLTF.

This chain links TRBV2 with TRBJ1-1; possibly TRBD1 for D (5 bases). The CDR3 covers 15 residues. Germline V gives CDR1 SNHLY, CDR2 FYNNEI. V lost 7 bases, J lost 4 bases, and 19 bases lay in between. CDR3: CASTPWGGRGTEAFF. CDR3 DNA: TGTGCCAGCACCCCTTGGGGGGGACGGGGCACTGAAGCTTTCTTT.

This chain connects TRBV6-5 to TRBJ1-2; D gene unclear. Per the germline V gene, CDR1 is MNHEY and CDR2 is SVGAGI. The CDR3 contains 14 residues. V shed 0 bases and J shed 4 bases, with 9 bases lying between them. This chain's CDR3 is CASSYSMEIYGYTF. The CDR3 region has the DNA TGTGCCAGCAGTTACTCGATGGAGATCTATGGCTACACCTTC.

This clone has a handful of counts. The chain links TRBV20-1 to TRBJ1-1; the D gene is possibly TRBD1 (5 bases). This CDR3 spans 11 amino acids. Looked up from germline, CDR1 is DFQATT and CDR2 is SNEGSKA (reference sequence). The V end was cut by 5 bases, the J end by 9 bases, with 13 bases between. The CDR3 spells CSAPDRGKAFF. In DNA, the CDR3 is TGCAGTGCTCCCGACCGGGGGAAAGCTTTCTTT.

The chain has TRBV30 and TRBJ2-3, with 8 positions matching TRBD2. The CDR3 covers 15 residues. CDR1 is GTSNPN, CDR2 SVGIG, per germline (reference sequence). The J segment lost 6 bases and the V segment lost 3 bases, leaving 11 bases of the junction unmatched. CDR3 protein: CAWRGVAGPVDTQYF. The CDR3 DNA reads TGTGCCTGGAGGGGAGTAGCGGGACCGGTGGATACGCAGTATTTT.